This record looks at one T cell receptor beta chain sequence and its context. This clonotype was seen many times. The specificity of this receptor is unknown. Per-base quality was not reported, and no clone a single base away is much larger than it. The cysteine opens and the phenylalanine closes a CDR3 of 15 amino acids. Of all the DNA, just the CDR3 is kept, 45 bases in frame from base 1. V gives up 1 base and J gives up 5 bases, and the segment between their germline ends measures 13 bases. CDR1 SGHKS and CDR2 YYEKEE were looked up in the germline V gene (reference sequence). The data stem from a study of T cells in Graves' hyperthyroidism and ophthalmopathy (dated by TCRdb to between 2018 and 2021). The study in broad terms: Peripheral blood was sampled at the time of initial diagnosis, prior to any treatment. A discovery cohort of about 96 patients, approximately 44 with Graves' ophthalmopathy and about 58 with stable Graves' hyperthyroidism, was used to find distinguishing TCR V-J signatures. Prospective prediction of ophthalmopathy was tested in an independent validation cohort of some 19 hyperthyroidism patients and around 16 patients who later progressed to ophthalmopathy. The 100 discovery patients were divided at random into training and test sets in a 7:3 ratio. The study also compared thyroid tissue and blood T-cell repertoires from more than five Graves' hyperthyroidism patients. After sampling, hyperthyroidism patients received methimazole starting at 30 mg daily, and ophthalmopathy patients received high-dose intravenous methylprednisolone. The paper describes TCR Vbeta CDR3 sequencing of 135 peripheral blood samples, made up of fewer than 50 ophthalmopathy patients, approximately 76 hyperthyroidism patients and some 17 progressor patients.

Points the paper makes about the study in general: In validation, the model predicted progression to ophthalmopathy with 60% to 71% sensitivity and about 72% specificity, a median of roughly seven months before onset. A model built on a 13 V-J signature distinguished ophthalmopathy from stable hyperthyroidism, reaching around 87% sensitivity and about 81% specificity in cross-validation and 80%/75% in testing. No statistical method was used to set the sample size in advance, and investigators knew the group allocation. Blood samples also contained most of the expanded thyroid clonotypes (frequency above 0.001), which suggests that blood repertoires may reflect thyroid immune responses.

Ophthalmopathy patients had moderately to severely active disease, Clinical Activity Score of at least 3, NOSPECS grade of at least 4, and duration under 3 months. Exclusion was applied to patients with uncontrolled infections, other autoimmune diseases, pregnancy or lactation. Diagnoses relied on clinical symptoms, serum thyroxine and TRAb, thyroid ultrasound and orbital computed tomography. Ficoll-Paque density gradient centrifugation was used to isolate PBMCs from around 10 ml of fresh peripheral blood. Total RNA was extracted using Trizol reagent, and RNA quality was assessed on an Agilent 2100 Bioanalyzer. Amplification of TCR beta CDR3 regions was carried out from RNA transcripts. The first round of RT-PCR for the TCR CDR3 was performed with the HTBI primer set and the Qiagen OneStep RT-PCR kit. The libraries were constructed in a second round of multiplex PCR and then size-selected and purified. Paired-end sequencing of the libraries was performed with 100 bp reads on an Illumina HiSeq2000. The paper's data handling went like this. SOAPnuke was used to process the raw data, throwing out any read that contained adapters or uncalled bases, had a mean Phred below 15, or lacked an exact constant-primer or identifier match. COPE v1.2.5 was used to merge the high-quality paired reads, and each unique nucleotide sequence was defined as a clonotype. MiTCR v1.1 was used to align the clonotypes against IMGT TRBV, TRBD and TRBJ reference segments. The analysis was restricted to V-J combinations with a frequency above 0.0001, which together covered 99.2% of the repertoires. The TCS score was defined as the ratio of F50 (clonal expansion) to E x V (chaos), calculated using BLOSUM62-based TCRdist between CDR3 peptides within each V-J. Welch's t-statistics and random forest reduced around 510 V-J features to some 14, which were used in a naive Bayes classifier (R e1071). TCRdb trimmed public reads at Q25 via fastp, called clones via MiXCR and kept in-frame beta chains. Rows are unified per CDR3 protein, each entry keeping the most common DNA and genes. TCRdb's processing, not the study's, gives the V and J calls here. The sample table lists 400,000 to 450,000 distinct CDR3 sequences, roughly 14% of them with a count of one. The ten top clones hold about 12% of the sample.

The chain couples TRBV5-5 to TRBJ2-1; tentative D gene TRBD2, with 6 bases matching. The sequenced sample was blood. The receptor comes from a man aged 18-30 years with Graves' ophthalmopathy. CDR3 region: CASSLWRGGHNEQFF. The bases are TGTGCCAGCAGCTTGTGGCGGGGCGGACACAATGAGCAGTTCTTC. With the portions outside the CDR3 filled from the reference TRBV5-5 and TRBJ2-1 genes, the complete variable region becomes DAGVTQSPTHLIKTRGQQVTLRCSPISGHKSVSWYQQVLGQGPQFIFQYYEKEERGRGNFPDRFSARQFPNYSSELNVNALLLGDSALYLCASSLWRGGHNEQFFGPGTRLTVL.